The next 2 T cell receptor beta chains were all read from a single sample in a study of cytomegalovirus exposure and HLA in healthy donors. Primers included in the PCR were 60 Vbeta and 13 Jbeta primers. Only in-frame clones appear in the TCRdb table, and some are missing; sequencing was by immunoSEQ multiplex PCR. This table holds some 91,000 clones, roughly two thirds found once. Sequenced input: PBMCs. The receptors were gathered from a human donor in good health.

The CDR3 region has the DNA TGCGCCAGCAGCCAAGATTACTTAGGACAGGGTCAGTACTTC. This translates into CASSQDYLGQGQYF. J is TRBJ2-7 and V is TRBV4-3; 8 positions agree with TRBD1. Trimming at V came to 0 bases and at J to 10 bases, leaving 8 bases not matched to a gene. Germline lookup yields CDR1 LGHNA and CDR2 YSLEER. The CDR3 has 14 residues.

There are a few counts of this clone. CDR3 coding DNA: TGTGCCAGTAGTCCCAGGGACTCCCCCACCGGGGAGCTGTTTTTT. Translation gives CASSPRDSPTGELFF. This chain uses TRBV19 with TRBJ2-2; possible D gene TRBD2, 6 bases. The CDR3 spans 15 residues. Germline CDR1 LNHDA, CDR2 SQIVND (reference sequence). Trimming stripped 5 bases from V and 4 bases from J, with 14 bases between.